This TCR beta chain was obtained from a study of post-analysis software for immune sequencing data. Study-level findings and limits: TRBV5-6, TRBV5-1 and TRBV20-1 were among a few TRBV segments more frequent in patients than controls. People with multiple sclerosis had a significantly lower normalized Chao1 diversity than controls did. By F measure, strong co-clustering occurred among samples prepared in the same batch.

On this clonotype itself: The antigen is unknown.

Unique-molecular-identifier-tagged TCR beta cDNA libraries were used. About 500,000 cDNA molecules were obtained per 1 to 10 million input T cells. TCRdb ran MiXCR on the PCR reads and lists one entry per CDR3 protein. The profile shows 740,000 or so distinct CDR3 sequences, approximately 53% of them singletons. The V gene lost 4 bases and the J gene lost 5 bases, with 13 bases spanning the gap. Germline V gene lookup returns CDR1 SGHRS and CDR2 YFSETQ. CDR3 size: 14 residues. The rearrangement links TRBV5-1 to TRBJ2-1; a possible D gene is TRBD2 (6 bases). Sequencing input: blood. The source of this sequence is a girl aged 10-17 years with multiple sclerosis. This chain's CDR3 is CASSPTGDNNEQFF. The CDR3 coding sequence is TGCGCCAGCAGCCCAACGGGAGACAACAATGAGCAGTTCTTC.